Listed below are T cell receptor beta chains from one sample, sequenced in a study of cytomegalovirus exposure and HLA in healthy donors. Libraries were prepared by immunoSEQ multiplex PCR; TCRdb keeps only in-frame clonotypes and omits some of them. The table lists 30,000 to 50,000 clones, 60% to 70% of them singletons. The sequencing sample was made of PBMCs. These receptor sequences come from a man in his forties in good health and CMV-seronegative. Each CDR3 is given with its conserved first and last residue. The D gene is left open where the match is weak. Some rows mark clone size as missing; the rest say once, few, many or name a class of expanded clone.

d_call: TRBD2; v_call: TRBV10-3; j_call: TRBJ2-7; clone_size: -; cdr3_nt: TGTGCCATCAGTGATTATGCGGGGGGCCCCTCCTACGAGCAGTACTTC; cdr3_aa: CAISDYAGGPSYEQYF
d_call: -; v_call: TRBV6-5; j_call: TRBJ1-1; clone_size: -; cdr3_nt: TGTGCCAGCAGAGAGTCGACAGCGAACACTGAAGCTTTCTTT; cdr3_aa: CASRESTANTEAFF
d_call: TRBD1; v_call: TRBV6-5; j_call: TRBJ2-3; clone_size: -; cdr3_nt: TGTGCCAGCAGTTTTGAACAGGGGACGCAGTATTTT; cdr3_aa: CASSFEQGTQYF
d_call: -; v_call: TRBV6-5; j_call: TRBJ1-2; clone_size: -; cdr3_nt: TGTGCCAGCAGTCAAACCCCAGCCCGGGGGGATGGCTACACCTTC; cdr3_aa: CASSQTPARGDGYTF
d_call: -; v_call: TRBV10-3; j_call: TRBJ1-5; clone_size: -; cdr3_nt: TGTGCCATCAGTGAGTCCTCAGGGGAAAGCAATCAGCCCCAGCATTTT; cdr3_aa: CAISESSGESNQPQHF
d_call: TRBD1; v_call: TRBV30; j_call: TRBJ2-6; clone_size: -; cdr3_nt: TGTGCCTGGAGTGTAGTGAATTACAGGGGCAGATACTCTGGGGCCAACGTCCTGACTTTC; cdr3_aa: CAWSVVNYRGRYSGANVLTF
d_call: TRBD1; v_call: TRBV5-8; j_call: TRBJ1-2; clone_size: -; cdr3_nt: TGTGCCAGCAGCCGGACAGGGAACTATGGCTACACCTTC; cdr3_aa: CASSRTGNYGYTF
d_call: -; v_call: TRBV11-2; j_call: TRBJ1-1; clone_size: -; cdr3_nt: TGTGCCAGCAGCTTAGGCGGAGGAGGCACTGAAGCTTTCTTT; cdr3_aa: CASSLGGGGTEAFF
d_call: -; v_call: TRBV12-5; j_call: TRBJ2-7; clone_size: -; cdr3_nt: TGTGCTAGTCAGGGGAAAAGGACCTCCTACGAGCAGTACTTC; cdr3_aa: CASQGKRTSYEQYF
d_call: TRBD2; v_call: TRBV6-5; j_call: TRBJ2-5; clone_size: -; cdr3_nt: TGTGCCAGCAGTTACAATAGCGGGGGGGAGACCCAGTACTTC; cdr3_aa: CASSYNSGGETQYF
d_call: -; v_call: TRBV7-6; j_call: TRBJ2-7; clone_size: -; cdr3_nt: TGTGCCAGCAGCTTAGGTGTCGCACGGGGAACGCCTCCCTACGAGCAGTACTTC; cdr3_aa: CASSLGVARGTPPYEQYF
d_call: -; v_call: TRBV12-5; j_call: TRBJ2-1; clone_size: -; cdr3_nt: TGTGCTAGTGGTTTATTATCGAGCCGGAATGAGCAGTTCTTC; cdr3_aa: CASGLLSSRNEQFF
d_call: -; v_call: TRBV9; j_call: TRBJ2-7; clone_size: once; cdr3_nt: TGTGCCAGCAGTCGATCCGGGGGCTCCTACGAGCAGTACTTC; cdr3_aa: CASSRSGGSYEQYF
d_call: TRBD1; v_call: TRBV7-8; j_call: TRBJ1-4; clone_size: -; cdr3_nt: TGTGCCAGCAGCTCCTCAAGCGGGACAGGGGGTGAAAAACTGTTTTTT; cdr3_aa: CASSSSSGTGGEKLFF
d_call: TRBD1; v_call: TRBV10-3; j_call: TRBJ2-1; clone_size: -; cdr3_nt: TGTGCCATCAAAGGGACAGGGGGCACCGGTGAGCAGTTCTTC; cdr3_aa: CAIKGTGGTGEQFF
d_call: TRBD2; v_call: TRBV28; j_call: TRBJ2-7; clone_size: -; cdr3_nt: TGTGCCAGCAGTTCATTCGGGACTAGCGGTTCGAGGTACGAGCAGTACTTC; cdr3_aa: CASSSFGTSGSRYEQYF
d_call: -; v_call: TRBV7-9; j_call: TRBJ1-1; clone_size: -; cdr3_nt: TGTGCCAGCAGCTTAAGGAGAAGTCCAAGTGAAGCTTTCTTT; cdr3_aa: CASSLRRSPSEAFF
d_call: -; v_call: TRBV7-9; j_call: TRBJ1-2; clone_size: few; cdr3_nt: TGTGCCAGCAGCCGCCCCCCCAGGTTGGCTAACTATGGCTACACCTTC; cdr3_aa: CASSRPPRLANYGYTF
d_call: TRBD2; v_call: TRBV5-4; j_call: TRBJ2-5; clone_size: -; cdr3_nt: TGTGCCAGCAGCTCGCCTAGCGGGGAAGAGACCCAGTACTTC; cdr3_aa: CASSSPSGEETQYF
d_call: TRBD1; v_call: TRBV5-1; j_call: TRBJ2-3; clone_size: -; cdr3_nt: TGCGCCAGCAGACGGGACAGGGTGGGAGATACGCAGTATTTT; cdr3_aa: CASRRDRVGDTQYF
d_call: TRBD2; v_call: TRBV7-9; j_call: TRBJ2-5; clone_size: -; cdr3_nt: TGTGCCAGCAGCTTAAGCGGGGCCCAAGAGACCCAGTACTTC; cdr3_aa: CASSLSGAQETQYF
d_call: TRBD1; v_call: TRBV5-1; j_call: TRBJ2-1; clone_size: -; cdr3_nt: TGCGCCAGCAGCTTGTTGGCCACCGGGACAGTGATCTACAATGAGCAGTTCTTC; cdr3_aa: CASSLLATGTVIYNEQFF
d_call: -; v_call: TRBV6-5; j_call: TRBJ2-5; clone_size: -; cdr3_nt: TGTGCCAGCAGTTACGGTGCCCAGGGGAGAGAGACCCAGTACTTC; cdr3_aa: CASSYGAQGRETQYF
d_call: TRBD1; v_call: TRBV29-1; j_call: TRBJ2-5; clone_size: -; cdr3_nt: TGCAGCGGGGGACAGTTAGGAGAGACCCAGTACTTC; cdr3_aa: CSGGQLGETQYF
d_call: TRBD1; v_call: TRBV19; j_call: TRBJ1-1; clone_size: -; cdr3_nt: TGTGCCAGTAGTATGTACGGGACAGGGGGGGACACTGAAGCTTTCTTT; cdr3_aa: CASSMYGTGGDTEAFF
d_call: -; v_call: TRBV18; j_call: TRBJ1-2; clone_size: few; cdr3_nt: TGTGCCAGCTCACCTGGGCCAACCCATAACTATGGCTACACCTTC; cdr3_aa: CASSPGPTHNYGYTF
d_call: TRBD2; v_call: TRBV2; j_call: TRBJ2-3; clone_size: few; cdr3_nt: TGTGCCAGCAGTGTGCCTCCCCTAGCGGGGGCCACACCCGGGGAAACGCAGTATTTT; cdr3_aa: CASSVPPLAGATPGETQYF
d_call: -; v_call: TRBV30; j_call: TRBJ2-1; clone_size: few; cdr3_nt: TGTGCCTGGAGTGGGAACCGACAGCTTAGCTCCTACAATGAGCAGTTCTTC; cdr3_aa: CAWSGNRQLSSYNEQFF
d_call: TRBD2; v_call: TRBV9; j_call: TRBJ2-7; clone_size: -; cdr3_nt: TGTGCCAGCAGCCTCTCCGGTACTAGCGTCGAGCAGTACTTC; cdr3_aa: CASSLSGTSVEQYF
d_call: TRBD2; v_call: TRBV2; j_call: TRBJ2-7; clone_size: -; cdr3_nt: TGTGCCAGCTCGGGGGGTGGGGAGCAGTACTTC; cdr3_aa: CASSGGGEQYF
d_call: -; v_call: TRBV7-9; j_call: TRBJ1-4; clone_size: few; cdr3_nt: TGTGCCAGCAGCTTAGAGTGGCTACAGGGAACTAATGAAAAACTGTTTTTT; cdr3_aa: CASSLEWLQGTNEKLFF
d_call: TRBD1; v_call: TRBV29-1; j_call: TRBJ2-5; clone_size: -; cdr3_nt: TGCAGCGTTGAAGGACAGGGAATTAGTGAGACCCAGTACTTC; cdr3_aa: CSVEGQGISETQYF
d_call: -; v_call: TRBV7-2; j_call: TRBJ1-1; clone_size: -; cdr3_nt: TGTGCCAGCAGCACGAGACGGGATTTGAACACTGAAGCTTTCTTT; cdr3_aa: CASSTRRDLNTEAFF
d_call: -; v_call: TRBV7-2; j_call: TRBJ2-7; clone_size: -; cdr3_nt: TGTGCCAGCAGCTTATACCCAGGAATGGACGAGCAGTACTTC; cdr3_aa: CASSLYPGMDEQYF
d_call: TRBD1; v_call: TRBV4-3; j_call: TRBJ1-6; clone_size: few; cdr3_nt: TGCGCCAGCAGCCCGAAACAGGGGGCCATTTCACCCCTCCACTTT; cdr3_aa: CASSPKQGAISPLHF
d_call: -; v_call: TRBV11-2; j_call: TRBJ1-1; clone_size: -; cdr3_nt: TGTGCCAGCAGCCAGGGCGGCGGATTCATGAACACTGAAGCTTTCTTT; cdr3_aa: CASSQGGGFMNTEAFF
d_call: -; v_call: TRBV18; j_call: TRBJ2-3; clone_size: -; cdr3_nt: TGTGCCAGCTCAAGTTTAGACACAGATACGCAGTATTTT; cdr3_aa: CASSSLDTDTQYF
d_call: -; v_call: TRBV19; j_call: TRBJ1-5; clone_size: -; cdr3_nt: TGTGCCAGTAGCATGGGGGGGGATCAGCCCCAGCATTTT; cdr3_aa: CASSMGGDQPQHF
d_call: -; v_call: TRBV7-2; j_call: TRBJ2-7; clone_size: -; cdr3_nt: TGTGCCAGCAGCCAACTACCCGAGGCCTACGAGCAGTACTTC; cdr3_aa: CASSQLPEAYEQYF
d_call: -; v_call: TRBV18; j_call: TRBJ1-6; clone_size: -; cdr3_nt: TGTGCCAGCTCACCTAACAGTGACTCACCCCTCCACTTT; cdr3_aa: CASSPNSDSPLHF
d_call: TRBD1; v_call: TRBV6-4; j_call: TRBJ2-1; clone_size: -; cdr3_nt: TGTGCCAGCAGTGAGCACAGGGGCAATGAGCAGTTCTTC; cdr3_aa: CASSEHRGNEQFF
d_call: -; v_call: TRBV9; j_call: TRBJ2-1; clone_size: -; cdr3_nt: TGTGCCAGCAGCGCTGACCCTAGCAATGAGCAGTTCTTC; cdr3_aa: CASSADPSNEQFF
d_call: -; v_call: TRBV11-2; j_call: TRBJ1-3; clone_size: -; cdr3_nt: TGTGCCAGCAGCCAAACGGGATCCGGAAACACCATATATTTT; cdr3_aa: CASSQTGSGNTIYF
d_call: -; v_call: TRBV29-1; j_call: TRBJ2-6; clone_size: -; cdr3_nt: TGCAGCGTTGAAGGCGCAGGGTCATCTGGGGCCAACGTCCTGACTTTC; cdr3_aa: CSVEGAGSSGANVLTF
d_call: -; v_call: TRBV2; j_call: TRBJ2-5; clone_size: -; cdr3_nt: TGTGCCAGCAGTGAAAGGAGTTGGGAGACCCAGTACTTC; cdr3_aa: CASSERSWETQYF
d_call: -; v_call: TRBV5-6; j_call: TRBJ1-5; clone_size: -; cdr3_nt: TGTGCCAGCAGCTTGGTGGGGGCAAGCAATCAGCCCCAGCATTTT; cdr3_aa: CASSLVGASNQPQHF
d_call: TRBD1; v_call: TRBV28; j_call: TRBJ2-6; clone_size: -; cdr3_nt: TGTGCCAGCAGCTTGGACAGGGGCCCTGGGGCCAACGTCCTGACTTTC; cdr3_aa: CASSLDRGPGANVLTF
d_call: -; v_call: TRBV4-1; j_call: TRBJ2-1; clone_size: medium-sized; cdr3_nt: TGCGCCAGCAGCCAAGACTCCAGTCCCCATGGTATTGAGCAGTTCTTC; cdr3_aa: CASSQDSSPHGIEQFF
d_call: TRBD1; v_call: TRBV6-5; j_call: TRBJ1-6; clone_size: -; cdr3_nt: TGTGCCAGCACCTCGGGAGGGGGCGGGTCACCCCTCCACTTT; cdr3_aa: CASTSGGGGSPLHF
d_call: -; v_call: TRBV10-2; j_call: TRBJ1-2; clone_size: -; cdr3_nt: TGCGCCAGCAGTGAGTCCGGGGGGCACGGCTACACCTTC; cdr3_aa: CASSESGGHGYTF
d_call: TRBD2; v_call: TRBV2; j_call: TRBJ2-1; clone_size: -; cdr3_nt: TGTGCCAGCAGTGAAGGACTAGCGGGGCCCTACAATGAGCAGTTCTTC; cdr3_aa: CASSEGLAGPYNEQFF
d_call: -; v_call: TRBV30; j_call: TRBJ1-1; clone_size: once; cdr3_nt: TGTGCCTGGGTCGCGGGGGTTTACACTGAAGCTTTCTTT; cdr3_aa: CAWVAGVYTEAFF
d_call: TRBD1; v_call: TRBV2; j_call: TRBJ2-2; clone_size: few; cdr3_nt: TGTGCCAGCAGTCGATTTAGGTTGGGACAGGGGGCGCCCGGGGAGCTGTTTTTT; cdr3_aa: CASSRFRLGQGAPGELFF
d_call: TRBD2; v_call: TRBV4-1; j_call: TRBJ2-3; clone_size: -; cdr3_nt: TGCGCCAGCAGCCAAGAACGGCTCCTAGCGGGGGGAGATACGCAGTATTTT; cdr3_aa: CASSQERLLAGGDTQYF
d_call: TRBD1; v_call: TRBV28; j_call: TRBJ1-6; clone_size: once; cdr3_nt: TGTGCCAGCAGTTCGCGGACAGGAGGTTCACCCCTCCACTTT; cdr3_aa: CASSSRTGGSPLHF
d_call: -; v_call: TRBV4-1; j_call: TRBJ1-1; clone_size: -; cdr3_nt: TGCGCCAGCAGCCAAGATTGGGGGGTAGGGCGGACTGAAGCTTTCTTT; cdr3_aa: CASSQDWGVGRTEAFF
d_call: TRBD1; v_call: TRBV18; j_call: TRBJ2-6; clone_size: -; cdr3_nt: TGTGCCAGCTCGCAGGGACAGCCGGGGGCCAACGTCCTGACTTTC; cdr3_aa: CASSQGQPGANVLTF